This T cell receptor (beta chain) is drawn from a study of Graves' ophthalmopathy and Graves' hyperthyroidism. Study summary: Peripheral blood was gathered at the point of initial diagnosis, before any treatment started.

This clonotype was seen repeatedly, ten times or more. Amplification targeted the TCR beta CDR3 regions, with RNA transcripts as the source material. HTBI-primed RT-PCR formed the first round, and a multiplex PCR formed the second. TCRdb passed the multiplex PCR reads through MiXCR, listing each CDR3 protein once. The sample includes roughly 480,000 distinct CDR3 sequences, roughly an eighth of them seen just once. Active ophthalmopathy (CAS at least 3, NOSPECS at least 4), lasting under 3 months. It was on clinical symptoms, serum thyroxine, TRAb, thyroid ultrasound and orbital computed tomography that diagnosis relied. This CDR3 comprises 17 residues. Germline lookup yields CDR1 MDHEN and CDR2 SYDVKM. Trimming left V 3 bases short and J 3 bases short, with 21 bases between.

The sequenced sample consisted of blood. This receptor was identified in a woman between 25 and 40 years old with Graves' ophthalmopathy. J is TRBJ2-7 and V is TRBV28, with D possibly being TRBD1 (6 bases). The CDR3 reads CASSFASLTGPYYEQYF. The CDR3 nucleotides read TGTGCCAGCAGTTTCGCCTCCCTGACAGGCCCCTACTACGAGCAGTACTTC.